This entry lists 11 T cell receptor beta chains sequenced from one sample in a study of T cell repertoires in cytomegalovirus infection. TCRdb processed the reads anew with MiXCR; each CDR3 protein has one entry. The sample contains around 740,000 distinct CDR3 sequences, about 40% of which appear only once. The specimen was PBMCs. These receptors originate from a human donor in good health (CMV status not recorded). Some clones in this sample may be carry-over from other donors' samples.

This clonotype was seen a few times. The rearrangement uses TRBV7-3 and TRBJ2-3; D gene unclear. Germline CDR1 and CDR2: SGHTA and FQGTGA. This CDR3 spans 16 amino acids. Trimming stripped 0 bases from V and 4 bases from J, with 14 bases between. The CDR3 sequence: CASSLTDGHGADTQYF. CDR3 nucleotide sequence: TGTGCCAGCAGCTTAACGGATGGCCACGGCGCAGATACGCAGTATTTT.

In its sample, this clonotype was seen a few times. The chain is built from TRBV2 and TRBJ1-3; maybe TRBD1 (6 bases). There are 16 residues in the CDR3. Germline V gene data show CDR1 as SNHLY and CDR2 as FYNNEI. V was cut by 5 bases and J by 2 bases, with 16 bases left in between. CDR3 residues: CASSPSGGQTGNTIYF. As DNA, the CDR3 is TGTGCCAGCAGTCCCTCCGGGGGGCAGACTGGAAACACCATATATTTT.

Notes on this clonotype: At one of its ends the junction is not consistent with the germline gene, which may arise from a read error. The chain recombines TRBV27 with TRBJ1-5, with D unclear. The CDR3 is 17 residues long. Per germline, CDR1 MNHEY and CDR2 SMNVEV (reference sequence). CDR3 amino acids: CASSLYPRREGDQSQHF. The CDR3 DNA reads as TGTGCCAGCAGTTTATACCCACGACGGGAGGGCGATCAGTCCCAGCATTTT.

This clonotype appeared a single time. The junction and the germline gene differ at one end; a read error may be behind it. The chain has TRBV6-6 and TRBJ1-1; the match to TRBD1 covers 9 bases. The CDR3 covers 15 residues. Germline V gives CDR1 MNHNY, CDR2 SVGAGI (reference sequence). Written as DNA, the CDR3 is TGTGTCAGCAGTTGGGGGATGGACAGGGGAACAGAAGCTTTCTTT. Its protein product is CVSSWGMDRGTEAFF.

This clonotype has a handful of counts. This chain joins TRBV6-1 and TRBJ2-3; 8 bases fit TRBD2. Trimming removed 6 bases from V and 12 bases from J; junction bases left unmatched: 8. Germline-derived CDR1 and CDR2 are MNHNS and SASEGT. The CDR3 is 12 amino acids. The CDR3 region is CASRPPGLEQYF. Written as DNA, the CDR3 is TGTGCCAGCAGACCACCGGGACTAGAACAGTATTTT.

This chain links TRBV7-6 with TRBJ2-5; D is tentatively TRBD1 or TRBD2 (5 bases each). The CDR3 is 14 residues long. The V gene's germline CDR1 is SGHVS and CDR2 FNYEAQ. V was cut by 6 bases and J by 1 base, with 12 bases left in between. The CDR3 bases are TGTGCCAGCAGACCGGGACGGCCCCAAGAGACCCAGTACTTC. It encodes CASRPGRPQETQYF.

This rearrangement joins TRBV6-5 to TRBJ1-1; possibly TRBD1 for D (6 bases). CDR3 length: 14 amino acids. Germline CDR1 MNHEY, CDR2 SVGAGI. With 5 bases removed from V and 8 bases from J, the gap between germline ends came to 18 bases. CDR3 loop: CASSTTGEWREAFF. CDR3 DNA sequence: TGTGCCAGCAGTACGACAGGAGAGTGGAGGGAAGCTTTCTTT.

The V gene is TRBV28, the J gene TRBJ2-7; the match to TRBD1 covers 11 bases. The V segment lost 5 bases and the J segment 5 bases; nucleotides outside the gene matches: 14. The CDR3 loop spans 17 amino acids. From germline, CDR1 is MDHEN and CDR2 SYDVKM. The CDR3 reads CASSPAGQGAQHDEQYF. The DNA for the CDR3 is TGTGCCAGCAGTCCGGCTGGACAGGGGGCGCAACACGACGAGCAGTACTTC.

This clonotype occurred a few times. V is TRBV14 and J is TRBJ1-1, with unresolved D. This CDR3 is built from 14 residues. Germline-derived CDR1 and CDR2 are SGHDN and FVKESK. V lost 4 bases and J 3 bases, leaving 12 bases between the germline ends. CDR3 amino acids: CASSRRYGDTEAFF. As DNA, the CDR3 is TGTGCCAGCAGCCGCAGGTATGGGGACACTGAAGCTTTCTTT.

This clonotype was seen a handful of times. The rearrangement links TRBV6-5 to TRBJ1-6, with 7 bases matching TRBD1. CDR3 size: 18 residues. The junction had 7 bases not matched to a gene; V was cut back by 2 bases and J by 0 bases. Looked up from germline, CDR1 is MNHEY and CDR2 is SVGAGI. CDR3: CASSYRGRGSSYNSPLHF. The CDR3 DNA follows: TGTGCCAGCAGTTACAGGGGGCGGGGAAGCTCCTATAATTCACCCCTCCACTTT.

The V and J genes are TRBV20-1 and TRBJ1-4; D gene ambiguous. Germline assignment: CDR1 DFQATT and CDR2 SNEGSKA (reference sequence). V lost 2 bases, J lost 10 bases, and 20 bases lay in between. There are 15 residues in the CDR3. The CDR3 spells CSARTGPPPRRKLFF. CDR3 in DNA: TGCAGTGCTAGAACCGGGCCCCCTCCGCGAAGAAAACTGTTTTTT.